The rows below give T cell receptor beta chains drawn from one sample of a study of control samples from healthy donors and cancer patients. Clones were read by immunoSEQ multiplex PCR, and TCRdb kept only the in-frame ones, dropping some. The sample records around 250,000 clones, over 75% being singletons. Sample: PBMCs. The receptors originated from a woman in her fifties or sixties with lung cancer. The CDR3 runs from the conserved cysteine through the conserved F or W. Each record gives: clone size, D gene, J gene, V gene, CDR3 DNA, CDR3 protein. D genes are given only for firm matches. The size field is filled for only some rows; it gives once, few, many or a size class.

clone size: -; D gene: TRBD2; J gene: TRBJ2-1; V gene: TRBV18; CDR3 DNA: TGTGCCAGCTCACCCATGGGACTAGCGGGAGAAGAGCAGTTCTTC; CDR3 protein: CASSPMGLAGEEQFF
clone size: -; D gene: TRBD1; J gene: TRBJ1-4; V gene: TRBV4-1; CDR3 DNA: TGCGCCAGCAGACTTAGTGGGGGACAGCGTAATGAAAAACTGTTTTTT; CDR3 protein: CASRLSGGQRNEKLFF
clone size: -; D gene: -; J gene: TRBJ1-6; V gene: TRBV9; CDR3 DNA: TGTGCCAGCAGCGTATCCCCAGCAAATGCGGATTCACCCCTCCACTTT; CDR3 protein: CASSVSPANADSPLHF
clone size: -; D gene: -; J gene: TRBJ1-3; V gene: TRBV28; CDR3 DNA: TGTGCCAGCCGTCCAAGGGGGTCCCCTGGAAACACCATATATTTT; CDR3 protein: CASRPRGSPGNTIYF
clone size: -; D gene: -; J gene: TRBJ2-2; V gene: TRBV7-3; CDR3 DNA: TGTGCCAGCAGCTCGGGCCGTTGGAACACCGGGGAGCTGTTTTTT; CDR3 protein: CASSSGRWNTGELFF
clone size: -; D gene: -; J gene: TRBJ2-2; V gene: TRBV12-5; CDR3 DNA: TGTGCTAGTAGCTTACAGGCGTTGGTCGGAGAGACCGGGGAGCTGTTTTTT; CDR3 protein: CASSLQALVGETGELFF
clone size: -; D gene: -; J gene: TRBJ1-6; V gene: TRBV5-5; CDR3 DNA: TGTGCCAGCAGCTTGTATCCGGAGCGAAATTCACCCCTCCACTTT; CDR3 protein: CASSLYPERNSPLHF
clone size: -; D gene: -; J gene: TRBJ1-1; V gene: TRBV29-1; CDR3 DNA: TGCAGCGTTGGAGGGGAGAGGTTCACCGAGACTGAAGCTTTCTTT; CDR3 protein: CSVGGERFTETEAFF
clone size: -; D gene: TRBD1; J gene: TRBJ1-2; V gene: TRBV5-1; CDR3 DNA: TGCGCCAGCAGCGGAGACAGGGCGGGCTATGGCTACACCTTC; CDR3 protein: CASSGDRAGYGYTF
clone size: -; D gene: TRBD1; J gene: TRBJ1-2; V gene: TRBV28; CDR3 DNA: TGTGCCAGCAGCATCGGGGCAGGGGGCCACTATGGCTACACCTTC; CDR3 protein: CASSIGAGGHYGYTF
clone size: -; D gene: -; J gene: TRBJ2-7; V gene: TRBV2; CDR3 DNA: TGTGCCAGCACGGCAGGTTGGGGGGAGCAGTACTTC; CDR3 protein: CASTAGWGEQYF
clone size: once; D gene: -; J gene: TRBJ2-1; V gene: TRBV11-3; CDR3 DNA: TGTGCCAGCAGCTTAAGGGTTGGAGGGGGTGTCTACAATGAGCAGTTCTTC; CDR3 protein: CASSLRVGGGVYNEQFF
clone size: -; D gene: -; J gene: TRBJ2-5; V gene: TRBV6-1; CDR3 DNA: TGTGCCAGCACCACGACGGTCCAAGAGACCCAGTACTTC; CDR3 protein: CASTTTVQETQYF
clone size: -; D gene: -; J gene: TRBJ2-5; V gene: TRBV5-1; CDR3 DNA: TGCGCCAGCAGCTTTAACGGGGGTGGCGGAGAGACCCAGTACTTC; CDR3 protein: CASSFNGGGGETQYF
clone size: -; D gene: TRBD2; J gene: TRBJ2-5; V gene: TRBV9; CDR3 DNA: TGTGCCAGCAGCCCCGGAGGCGCGGGAGGGCCGCGGGGAGAGACCCAGTACTTC; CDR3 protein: CASSPGGAGGPRGETQYF
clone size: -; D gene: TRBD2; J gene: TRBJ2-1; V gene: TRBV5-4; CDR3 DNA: TGTGCCAGCACCCTTGGAATTAGCGGGGGTCCCAATGAGCAGTTCTTC; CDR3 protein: CASTLGISGGPNEQFF
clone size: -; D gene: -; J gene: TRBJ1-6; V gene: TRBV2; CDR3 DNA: TGTGCCAGCAGGACCGACGGGGGAGGGGATTCACCCCTCCACTTT; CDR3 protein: CASRTDGGGDSPLHF
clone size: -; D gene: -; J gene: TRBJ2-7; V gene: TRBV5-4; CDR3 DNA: TGTGCCAGCAGCCTCCAGGGCTACGAGCAGTACTTC; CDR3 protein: CASSLQGYEQYF
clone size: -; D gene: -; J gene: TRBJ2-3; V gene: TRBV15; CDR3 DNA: TGTGCCACCAGCAGAGATTGGCACTCCACAGATACGCAGTATTTT; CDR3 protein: CATSRDWHSTDTQYF
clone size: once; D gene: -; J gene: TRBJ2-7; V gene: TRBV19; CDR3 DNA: TGTGCCAGTTCACCCGGGACCCGCTCCTACGAGCAGTACTTC; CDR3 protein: CASSPGTRSYEQYF
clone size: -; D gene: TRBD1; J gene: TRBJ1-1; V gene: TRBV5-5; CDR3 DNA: TGTGCCAGCACCACGGGACAGCCTTTGAACACTGAAGCTTTCTTT; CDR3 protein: CASTTGQPLNTEAFF
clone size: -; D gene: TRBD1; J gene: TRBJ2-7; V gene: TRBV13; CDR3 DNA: TGTGCCAGCAGCTCAGCCGGGGACAGGGGAACCCCCCACGAGCAGTACTTC; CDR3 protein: CASSSAGDRGTPHEQYF
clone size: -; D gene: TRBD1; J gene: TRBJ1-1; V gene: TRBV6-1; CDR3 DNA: TGTGCCAGCAGTGAAAACAGGGGAATCGCTGAAGCTTTCTTT; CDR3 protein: CASSENRGIAEAFF
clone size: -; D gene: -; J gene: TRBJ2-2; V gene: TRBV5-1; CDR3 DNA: TGCGCCAGCAGCTTCGGACAGAACACCGGGGAGCTGTTTTTT; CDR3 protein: CASSFGQNTGELFF
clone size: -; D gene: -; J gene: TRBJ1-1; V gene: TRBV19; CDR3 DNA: TGTGCCAGTAGTACGCAGGGTGGCACTGAAGCTTTCTTT; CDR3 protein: CASSTQGGTEAFF
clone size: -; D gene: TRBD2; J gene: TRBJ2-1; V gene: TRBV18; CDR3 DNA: TGTGCCAGCTCACCGCTGGGATATTCCGGGACTAGTCTCTTC; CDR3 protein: CASSPLGYSGTSLF
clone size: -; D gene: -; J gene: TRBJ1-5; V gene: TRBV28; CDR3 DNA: TGTGCCAGCAGTTCCCGCGGAAGGGGCGCAAATCAGCCCCAGCATTTT; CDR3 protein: CASSSRGRGANQPQHF
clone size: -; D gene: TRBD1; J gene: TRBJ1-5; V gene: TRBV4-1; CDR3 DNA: TGCGCCAGCAGCCACAACCACAGGGGCGATCAGCCCCAGCATTTT; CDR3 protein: CASSHNHRGDQPQHF
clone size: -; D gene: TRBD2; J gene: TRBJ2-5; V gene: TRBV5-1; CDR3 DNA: TGCGCCAGCAGCTCGGGACTAGCAGAAGAGACCCAGTACTTC; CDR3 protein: CASSSGLAEETQYF
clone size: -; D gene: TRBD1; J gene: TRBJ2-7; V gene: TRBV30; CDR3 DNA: TGTGCCTGGAGTGCCAAGGGGGCCTACTACGAGCACTACGAGCAGTACTTC; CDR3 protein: CAWSAKGAYYEHYEQYF
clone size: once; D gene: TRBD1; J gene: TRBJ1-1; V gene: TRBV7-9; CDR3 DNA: TGTGCCAGCAGCTCCCCAGGGGGCGGGGGGAGCACTGAAGCTTTCTTT; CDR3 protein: CASSSPGGGGSTEAFF
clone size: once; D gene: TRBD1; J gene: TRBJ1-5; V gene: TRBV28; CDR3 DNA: TGTGCCAGCAGTGCCCCGGGACAGTCTCAGCCCCAGCATTTT; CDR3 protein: CASSAPGQSQPQHF
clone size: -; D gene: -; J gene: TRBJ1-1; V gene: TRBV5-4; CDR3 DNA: TGTGCCAGCAGCCCCGACCGAGAGAACACTGAAGCTTTCTTT; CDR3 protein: CASSPDRENTEAFF
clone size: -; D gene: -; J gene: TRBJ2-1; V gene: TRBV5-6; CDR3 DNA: TGTGCCAGCAGCTTTGGGGGTGCCTCCTACAATGAGCAGTTCTTC; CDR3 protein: CASSFGGASYNEQFF
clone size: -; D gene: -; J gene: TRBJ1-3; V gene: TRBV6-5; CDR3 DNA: TGTGCCAGCAGCCACGGGACACTCGGAAACACCATATATTTT; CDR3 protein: CASSHGTLGNTIYF
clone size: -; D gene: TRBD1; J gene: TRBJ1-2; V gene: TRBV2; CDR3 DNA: TGTGCCAGCAGCTTGACAGGGCAGCGCTACACCTTC; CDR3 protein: CASSLTGQRYTF
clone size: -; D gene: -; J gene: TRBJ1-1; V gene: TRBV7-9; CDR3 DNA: TGTGCCAGCAGCTTGGACGACGCAGGGGCTTTCTTT; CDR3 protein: CASSLDDAGAFF
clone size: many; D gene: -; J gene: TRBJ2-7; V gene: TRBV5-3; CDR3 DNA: TGTGCCATCCCATCCTCGATCTACTCCTACGAGCAGTACTTC; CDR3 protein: CAIPSSIYSYEQYF
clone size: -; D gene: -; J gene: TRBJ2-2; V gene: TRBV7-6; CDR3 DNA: TGTGCCAGCAGCTCCGGAGGGCGCGTCGCCGGGGAGCTGTTTTTT; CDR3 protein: CASSSGGRVAGELFF
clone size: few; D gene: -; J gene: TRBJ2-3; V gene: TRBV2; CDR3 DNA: TGTGCCAGCAGTGAACAGGAAGGGAGCACAGATACGCAGTATTTT; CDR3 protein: CASSEQEGSTDTQYF
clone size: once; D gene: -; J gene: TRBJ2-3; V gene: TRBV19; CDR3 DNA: TGTGCCAGTAGTTGGCCCAGCACAGATACGCAGTATTTT; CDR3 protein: CASSWPSTDTQYF
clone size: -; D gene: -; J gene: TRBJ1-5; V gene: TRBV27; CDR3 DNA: TGTGCCAGCAGTTTATGGGGAGGCAATCAGCCCCAGCATTTT; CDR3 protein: CASSLWGGNQPQHF
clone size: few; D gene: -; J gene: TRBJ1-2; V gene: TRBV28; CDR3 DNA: TGTGCCAGCAGTCGCTCGGGGGGCTACACCTTC; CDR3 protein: CASSRSGGYTF
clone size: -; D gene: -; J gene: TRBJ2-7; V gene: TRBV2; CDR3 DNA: TGTGCCAGCAGTACTTTCGAAGAGCAGTACTTC; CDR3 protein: CASSTFEEQYF
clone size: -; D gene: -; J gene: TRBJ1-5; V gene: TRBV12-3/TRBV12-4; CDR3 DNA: TGTGCCAGCAGGGGCCCATCGGGTCAGCCCCAGCATTTT; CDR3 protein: CASRGPSGQPQHF
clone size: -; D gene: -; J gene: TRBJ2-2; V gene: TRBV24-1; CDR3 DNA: TGTGCCACCAGTGATTTTAACGGGTTGGGCACCGGGGAGCTGTTTTTT; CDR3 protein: CATSDFNGLGTGELFF
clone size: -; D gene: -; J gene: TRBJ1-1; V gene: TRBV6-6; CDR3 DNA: TGTGCCAGCAGTTACACTGGGGCTATGAACACTGAAGCTTTCTTT; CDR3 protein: CASSYTGAMNTEAFF
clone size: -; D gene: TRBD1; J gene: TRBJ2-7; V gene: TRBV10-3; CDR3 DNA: TGTGCCACGTCTCCCCCGGGACAGGCCTACGAGCAGTACTTC; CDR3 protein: CATSPPGQAYEQYF
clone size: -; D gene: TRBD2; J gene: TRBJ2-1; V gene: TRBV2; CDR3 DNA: TGTGCCAGCAGTGGTAGCGGGAGGGCCGCCAATGAGCAGTTCTTC; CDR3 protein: CASSGSGRAANEQFF
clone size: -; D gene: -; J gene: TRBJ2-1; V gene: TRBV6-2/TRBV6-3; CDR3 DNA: TGTGCCAGCAGTTTTAGGTTGAATGAGCAGTTCTTC; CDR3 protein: CASSFRLNEQFF
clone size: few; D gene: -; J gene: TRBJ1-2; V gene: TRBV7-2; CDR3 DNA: TGTGCCAGCAGCCCCGCAGTGGGAGGCTACACCTTC; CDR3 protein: CASSPAVGGYTF
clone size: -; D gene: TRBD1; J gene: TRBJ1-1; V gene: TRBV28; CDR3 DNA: TGTGCCAGCAGTTCCGGGACAGGGAACACTGAAGCTTTCTTT; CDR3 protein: CASSSGTGNTEAFF
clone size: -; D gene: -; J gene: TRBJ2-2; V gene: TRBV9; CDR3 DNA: TGTGCCAGCAGGGGTGGAAGCACCGGGGAGCTGTTTTTT; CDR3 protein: CASRGGSTGELFF
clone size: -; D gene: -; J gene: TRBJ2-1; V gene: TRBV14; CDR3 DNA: TGTGCCAGCAGCCTGACGCTATACAATGAGCAGTTCTTC; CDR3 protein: CASSLTLYNEQFF
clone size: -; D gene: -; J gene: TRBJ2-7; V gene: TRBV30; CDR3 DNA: TGTGCCTGGAGTCAAGGAGGGTCCCTAACCTACGAGCAGTACTTC; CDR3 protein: CAWSQGGSLTYEQYF
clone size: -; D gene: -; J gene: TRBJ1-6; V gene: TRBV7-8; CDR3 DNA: TGTGCCAGCAGCCAAAGAGGCCTTAATTCACCCCTCCACTTT; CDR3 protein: CASSQRGLNSPLHF
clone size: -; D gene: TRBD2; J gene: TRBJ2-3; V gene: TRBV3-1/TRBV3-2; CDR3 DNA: TGTGCCAGCAGCCGCGGACTAGCGGGGGGGCAAGGTGCCCCAGATACGCAGTATTTT; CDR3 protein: CASSRGLAGGQGAPDTQYF